This TCR beta chain is drawn from a study of neoadjuvant anti-PD-1 for oral cavity cancer. As for the study in general: Non-progressing patients received a fourth nivolumab dose near day 43, then surgery on days 50-56. Overall study results and limits: Higher pretreatment Treg/Th17 ratios tracked higher pretreatment blood clonality. Non-responders to neoadjuvant nivolumab had significantly more clonal PBMC T cells than responders.

The data were produced by immunoSEQ multiplex PCR, yet TCRdb's version contains in-frame clones alone and is incomplete. Among about 15,000 clones listed, about 70% were seen once. The CDR3 spans 15 residues. Germline loops: CDR1 SGHTA, CDR2 FQGTGA. With V trimmed by 4 bases and J by 0 bases, 3 bases remained unmatched. Patients had HPV-negative, locally advanced oral cavity squamous cell carcinoma. On this clone: What it binds is unknown.

The chain combines TRBV7-3 with TRBJ2-3; 8 positions agree with TRBD1. The sample here was PBMCs, taken before nivolumab (anti-PD-1) treatment. The clonotype originates from a person aged 40 to 85 with oral cavity squamous cell carcinoma. CDR3 sequence reads: CASSSTGASTDTQYF. In DNA form, the CDR3 reads TGTGCCAGCAGCTCGACAGGGGCTAGCACAGATACGCAGTATTTT.